This T cell receptor (beta chain) was sequenced for a study of T cell repertoires in cytomegalovirus infection. This clonotype was seen ten or more times. Via MiXCR, TCRdb re-called the reads, giving one row per CDR3 protein. The sample consists of approximately 500,000 distinct CDR3 sequences, approximately 15% of them appearing once. V was clipped by 5 bases and J by 1 base, with 14 bases between them. Germline loops: CDR1 SGHTA, CDR2 FQGTGA. This CDR3 is built from 16 residues. The source of this sequence is a human donor in good health (CMV status not recorded). Some clones in this sample may be carry-over from other donors' samples. The sample consisted of CD8+ T cells from PBMCs. The chain employs TRBV7-3 and TRBJ2-2; TRBD1 might be the D (5 bases). This chain's CDR3 is CASSPAAGLNTGELFF. For the CDR3, the DNA is TGTGCCAGCAGCCCCGCGGCAGGGTTGAACACCGGGGAGCTGTTTTTT.